The TCR beta chain described here comes from a study of CD8 T cells in Susac syndrome. It was with random hexamers that roughly 0.45 to 1 ug RNA was reverse transcribed. Using its own MiXCR run on the immunoSEQ multiplex PCR reads, TCRdb lists one record per CDR3 protein. The table has some 400,000 distinct CDR3 sequences, approximately 85% seen once; the top ten hold 0.12%. Between the trimmed V and J ends, which lost 5 bases and 1 base, there was a span of 2 bases. This CDR3 has 11 amino acids. The germline V gene encodes CDR1 SNHLY and CDR2 FYNNEI. Study-level findings and limits: The authors acknowledged that their TCR sequencing and HLA analysis involved a relatively small number of individuals.

In this sample, this clonotype turned up a few times. Its antigen is as yet unknown. This TCR was sampled from a human donor with multiple sclerosis. The chain is built from TRBV2 and TRBJ1-2; D remains unclear. Sequenced input: CD8+ T cells from PBMCs. The CDR3 protein is CASSFNYGYTF. The CDR3 DNA reads TGTGCCAGCAGTTTTAACTATGGCTACACCTTC.